This paragraph reports one T cell receptor (beta chain). Antigen unknown. Germline CDR1 is MNHEY and CDR2 is SVGAGI. The V gene end was trimmed by 6 bases and the J gene end by 0 bases; junction bases not matched to a gene: 8. The CDR3 runs 15 residues. The table came from immunoSEQ multiplex PCR; TCRdb's copy has only in-frame clones and leaves some out. The repertoire holds some 25,000 clones, approximately 95% seen once, with 0.53% in the top ten. This sample is part of a study of graft-versus-host responses after intestinal transplantation. Study summary: Every one of the recipients received anti-thymocyte globulin induction and afterwards took tacrolimus and steroids for around 3 years. Study observations and caveats: GvH clones appeared in recipient marrow, some first in ileum or blood.

The sample in question was PBMCs, obtained 18 days after transplant. This clonotype was sampled from a human patient who received an intestinal transplant, so some T cells may come from the graft donor. The chain uses TRBV6-5 and TRBJ2-7, with TRBD1 matching 7 bases. This CDR3 reads CASSKTGNPSYEQYF. The CDR3, as DNA: TGTGCCAGCAGCAAGACAGGGAATCCCTCCTACGAGCAGTACTTC.